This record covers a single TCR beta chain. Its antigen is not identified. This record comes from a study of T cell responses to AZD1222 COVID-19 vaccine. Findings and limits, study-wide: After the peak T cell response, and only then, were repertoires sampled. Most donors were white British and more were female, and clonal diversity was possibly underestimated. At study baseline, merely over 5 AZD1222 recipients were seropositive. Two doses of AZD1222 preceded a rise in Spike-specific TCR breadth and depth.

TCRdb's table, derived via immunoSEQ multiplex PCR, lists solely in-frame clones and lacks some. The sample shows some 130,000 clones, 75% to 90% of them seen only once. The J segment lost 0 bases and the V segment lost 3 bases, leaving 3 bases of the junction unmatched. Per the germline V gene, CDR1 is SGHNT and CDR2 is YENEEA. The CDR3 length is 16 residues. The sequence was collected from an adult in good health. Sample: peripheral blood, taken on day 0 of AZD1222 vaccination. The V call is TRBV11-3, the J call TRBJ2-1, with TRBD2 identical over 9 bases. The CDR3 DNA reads TGTGCCAGCAGCTTCGCGGGAGGGCCCTCCTACAATGAGCAGTTCTTC. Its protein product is CASSFAGGPSYNEQFF.